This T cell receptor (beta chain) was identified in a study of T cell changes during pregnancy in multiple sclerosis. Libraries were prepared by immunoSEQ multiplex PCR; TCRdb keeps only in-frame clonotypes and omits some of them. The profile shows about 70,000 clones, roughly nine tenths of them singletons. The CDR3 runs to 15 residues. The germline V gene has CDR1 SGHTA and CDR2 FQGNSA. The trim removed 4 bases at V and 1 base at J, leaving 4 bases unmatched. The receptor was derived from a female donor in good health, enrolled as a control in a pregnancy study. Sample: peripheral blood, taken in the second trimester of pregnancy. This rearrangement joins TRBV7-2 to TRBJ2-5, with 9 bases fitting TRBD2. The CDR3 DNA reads TGTGCCAGCAGCTCAGTTAGCGGGAGCCAAGAGACCCAGTACTTC. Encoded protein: CASSSVSGSQETQYF.